These 10 T cell receptor beta chains originate from one sample sequenced in a study of cytomegalovirus exposure and HLA in healthy donors. With 60 Vbeta and 13 Jbeta primers, the PCR was carried out. Measured with immunoSEQ multiplex PCR; TCRdb has only the in-frame clones, and not every one. Of some 110,000 clones in the sample, 74% were seen once. Sequencing input: PBMCs. These receptors were taken from a woman between 50 and 59 years old in good health and CMV-seropositive.

V gene TRBV4-3 combines with J gene TRBJ1-1; possible D gene TRBD1, 5 bases. The germline gives CDR1 LGHNA, CDR2 YSLEER. CDR3 length: 14 amino acids. Deletions cut 0 bases from V and 5 bases from J, with 10 bases between. The CDR3 region is CASSQDFRGTEAFF. The CDR3 bases are TGCGCCAGCAGCCAAGATTTCCGGGGGACTGAAGCTTTCTTT.

V and J are TRBV7-2 and TRBJ2-7; 7 bases are shared with TRBD2. V lost 1 base and J lost 2; bases outside the gene matches: 5. CDR3 size: 15 residues. Germline V gives CDR1 SGHTA, CDR2 FQGNSA. CDR3 amino acids: CASSLEGGSTYEQYF. The CDR3 nucleotides read TGTGCCAGCAGCTTAGAGGGCGGGAGTACCTACGAGCAGTACTTC.

This chain uses TRBV7-6 with TRBJ1-3, with a weak D call TRBD1 (5 bases). V was trimmed by 1 base and J by 4 bases, leaving 20 bases between them. Germline V gene sequence: CDR1 SGHVS, CDR2 FNYEAQ. This CDR3 region has 18 residues. The CDR3 DNA reads TGTGCCAGCAGCTTAGACCCCATTTATCAGGGAGGAGGAAACACCATATATTTT. It translates to CASSLDPIYQGGGNTIYF.

This clone came up a few times. The chain uses TRBV15 and TRBJ1-5; tentative D call: TRBD1 (5 bases). V gave up 3 bases and J gave up 3 bases, with 12 bases separating them. CDR1 is LNHNV and CDR2 is YYDKDF in the germline V gene (reference sequence). This CDR3 has 15 residues. The CDR3 loop reads CATSRGRDNNQPQHF. The CDR3, as DNA: TGTGCCACCAGCAGGGGGCGAGATAACAATCAGCCCCAGCATTTT.

This rearrangement joins TRBV9 to TRBJ2-7, with 8 bases matching TRBD1. Germline assignment: CDR1 SGDLS and CDR2 YYNGEE. Trimming took 4 bases from V and 5 from J; bases not matched to a gene: 5. The CDR3 runs 13 residues. The CDR3 reads CASSPDRADEQYF. CDR3 coding DNA: TGTGCCAGCAGCCCGGACAGGGCCGACGAGCAGTACTTC.

V and J are TRBV18 and TRBJ1-1, with 8 bases that match TRBD1. The CDR3 runs to 16 residues. CDR1 is KGHSH, CDR2 LQKENI, per germline. V dropped 3 bases and J dropped 3; count of bases not matched to a gene: 9. CDR3 protein: CASSPRGRQADTEAFF. The CDR3 nucleotides are TGTGCCAGCTCACCCAGGGGGCGCCAGGCGGACACTGAAGCTTTCTTT.

This sequence joins TRBV7-2 and TRBJ1-5; D ambiguous. This CDR3 has 13 amino acids. CDR1 is SGHTA and CDR2 is FQGNSA in the germline V gene. V dropped 8 bases and J dropped 2 bases, with 10 bases sitting between them. In DNA form, the CDR3 reads TGTGCCAGCGGAGTAGAGGGCAATCAGCCCCAGCATTTT. This gives the protein CASGVEGNQPQHF.

The chain carries TRBV18 and TRBJ2-1, with 8 bases lining up with TRBD1. CDR1 is KGHSH, CDR2 LQKENI, per germline. The CDR3 is 16 amino acids. V lost 2 bases, J lost 3 bases, and 6 bases stayed unmatched. The CDR3 DNA reads as TGTGCCAGCTCACCAGCGACAGGGGTCGGCTACAATGAGCAGTTCTTC. Amino acid sequence: CASSPATGVGYNEQFF.

The chain has TRBV29-1 and TRBJ2-1; 8 bases line up with TRBD2. V dropped 2 bases and J dropped 12; count of bases not matched to a gene: 21. CDR1 and CDR2 (germline): SQVTM, ANQGSEA. The CDR3 spans 17 residues. CDR3 loop: CSVEILAERGVRSAQFF. The CDR3 region has the DNA TGCAGCGTTGAAATACTAGCGGAGAGGGGGGTTCGAAGTGCGCAGTTCTTC.

This sequence joins TRBV6-5 and TRBJ2-5; TRBD2 agrees at 13 bases. With the DNA end fitting TRBJ2-7 better, the J assignment may be wrong. The germline gives CDR1 MNHEY, CDR2 SVGAGI. The CDR3 is 14 amino acids. The CDR3 protein is CASTGLAGVHEQYF. The CDR3 coding sequence is TGTGCCAGCACCGGACTAGCGGGAGTCCACGAGCAGTACTTC.